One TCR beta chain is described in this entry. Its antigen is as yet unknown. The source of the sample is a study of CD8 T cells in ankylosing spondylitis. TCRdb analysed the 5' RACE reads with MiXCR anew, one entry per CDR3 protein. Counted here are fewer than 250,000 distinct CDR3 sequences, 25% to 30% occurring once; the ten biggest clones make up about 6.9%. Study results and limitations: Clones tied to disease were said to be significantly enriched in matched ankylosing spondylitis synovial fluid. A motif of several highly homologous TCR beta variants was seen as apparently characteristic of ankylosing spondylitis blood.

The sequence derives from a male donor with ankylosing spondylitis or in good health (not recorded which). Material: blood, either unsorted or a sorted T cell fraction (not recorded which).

The CDR3 coding sequence is TGTGCCAGCAGTTACCCCACTGGGACCCAGTACTTC. The encoded protein is CASSYPTGTQYF. The chain is built from TRBV6-5 and TRBJ2-5; D is undetermined. The CDR3 has 12 residues. Trimming shortened V by 2 bases and J by 7 bases, and 8 bases separated the two germline ends. CDR1 is MNHEY, CDR2 SVGAGI, per germline.